A selection of T cell receptor beta chains follows, all from one sample in a study of T cells in localized non-small cell lung cancer. The method was immunoSEQ multiplex PCR; TCRdb's version includes in-frame clones alone and lacks a portion of them. The table lists approximately 29,000 clones, 80% to 85% of them singletons, with over 4% in the top ten. The sample in question was peripheral blood mononuclear cells, obtained before any cancer treatment. These receptors originate from a man between 40 and 70 years old with stage III lung adenocarcinoma. The CDR3 runs from the conserved cysteine through the conserved F or W. D genes are given only for firm matches. For some rows the clone size is stated as once, few or many, or as a class when expanded; others skip it.

d_gene	abundance	v_gene	j_gene	CDR3nt	CDR3aa
NA	NA	TRBV6-1	TRBJ1-5	TGTGCCAGCAGGGAATGGGACGGGAGGCAGCCCCAGCATTTT	CASREWDGRQPQHF
NA	NA	TRBV10-3	TRBJ2-2	TGTGCCATCAGTGAGTCAGCCAGCAGCGGGGAGCTGTTTTTT	CAISESASSGELFF
NA	NA	TRBV5-6	TRBJ1-2	TGTGCCAGCAGCGATCTACAGGGAATGCCACGCTACACCTTC	CASSDLQGMPRYTF
NA	once	TRBV5-1	TRBJ1-5	TGCGCCAGCAGCTCGACAGCGGGCCCTAATCAGCCCCAGCATTTT	CASSSTAGPNQPQHF
NA	NA	TRBV28	TRBJ2-2	TGTGCCAGCAGTTTCGCCACCACCGGGGAGCTGTTTTTT	CASSFATTGELFF
NA	few	TRBV12-2	TRBJ1-1	TGTGCAAGTCGCTTCTTAGGGATCCTTGAAGCTTTCTTT	CASRFLGILEAFF
NA	NA	TRBV5-1	TRBJ2-7	TGCGCCAGCAGCCGCGGGGACAGCACCTCCTACGAGCAGTACTTC	CASSRGDSTSYEQYF
NA	NA	TRBV7-9	TRBJ1-1	TGTGCCAGCAGCTACAGGGAAACCCAGGAAGCTTTCTTT	CASSYRETQEAFF
TRBD2	NA	TRBV11-2	TRBJ2-1	TGTGCCAGCAGCTTAGAGATCGGCGGGACTATCTCCTACAATGAGCAGTTCTTC	CASSLEIGGTISYNEQFF
NA	NA	TRBV30	TRBJ1-4	TGTGCCTGGGGGAGGGGAGGATCGGGTGAAAAACTGTTTTTT	CAWGRGGSGEKLFF
NA	once	TRBV6-1	TRBJ1-3	TGTGCCAGCAGTGAAGTGTGGGGCAGGCAAGGTTCTGGAAACACCATATATTTT	CASSEVWGRQGSGNTIYF
NA	NA	TRBV30	TRBJ2-2	TGTGCCTGGAGTGTAATGGGGACTCGCACCGGGGAGCTGTTTTTT	CAWSVMGTRTGELFF
NA	NA	TRBV27	TRBJ2-2	TGTGCCAGCAGTTACCATTTACGGACCGGGGAGCTGTTTTTT	CASSYHLRTGELFF
TRBD1	NA	TRBV6-6	TRBJ1-5	TGTGCCAGCAGTTACTCCCAACAGGGGATGCATCAGCCCCAGCATTTT	CASSYSQQGMHQPQHF
NA	NA	TRBV5-1	TRBJ1-6	TGCGCCAGCAGCTTGGACGGAATCTCCTATAATTCACCCCTCCACTTT	CASSLDGISYNSPLHF
TRBD1	NA	TRBV7-9	TRBJ2-3	TGTGCCAGCAGCTGGGACAGGGTGGTTGCAGATACGCAGTATTTT	CASSWDRVVADTQYF
TRBD1	NA	TRBV6-5	TRBJ1-6	TGTGCCAGCAGTGAAGGGGGCGAGTTTTCACCCCTCCACTTT	CASSEGGEFSPLHF
NA	once	TRBV18	TRBJ1-2	TGTGCCAGCTCACCAACAGAGAACTATGGCTACACCTTC	CASSPTENYGYTF
NA	NA	TRBV6-5	TRBJ1-6	TGTGCCAGCAGCGCCGGACCCTATAATTCACCCCTCCACTTT	CASSAGPYNSPLHF
TRBD1	NA	TRBV27	TRBJ2-2	TGTGCCAGCACCCGACAGGGTTCCGGGGAGCTGTTTTTT	CASTRQGSGELFF
TRBD2	NA	TRBV29-1	TRBJ2-1	TGCAGCCATCTAGCGGGAGGGCCTCGGAATGAGCAGTTCTTC	CSHLAGGPRNEQFF
TRBD1	NA	TRBV6-6	TRBJ1-6	TGTGCCAGCAGCCCCAGGGGGCTGGGAAATTCACCCCTCCACTTT	CASSPRGLGNSPLHF
TRBD2	NA	TRBV5-1	TRBJ2-1	TGCGCCAGCAGCATGACTAGCGGGAGTCGAGAGCAGTTCTTC	CASSMTSGSREQFF
TRBD1	NA	TRBV29-1	TRBJ2-7	TGCAGCGTTGGACGGGACAGCTACGAGCAGTACTTC	CSVGRDSYEQYF
NA	NA	TRBV30	TRBJ1-6	TGTGCCTGGAGCACGGACAGCAATAATTCACCCCTCCACTTT	CAWSTDSNNSPLHF
NA	NA	TRBV5-1	TRBJ2-1	TGCGCCAGCAGCTACTCCCCACTCCGGACAGAGGACAATGAGCAGTTCTTC	CASSYSPLRTEDNEQFF
NA	NA	TRBV5-1	TRBJ2-3	TGCGCCAGCAGCTTAAACTCAGATACGCAGTATTTT	CASSLNSDTQYF
NA	NA	TRBV6-5	TRBJ1-2	TGTGCCAGCAGTGCACAGACAGAGGACTATGGCTACACCTTC	CASSAQTEDYGYTF
TRBD1	medium-sized	TRBV4-2	TRBJ1-5	TGTGCCAGCAGCCAGGACAGGGGAAGAGATCAGCCCCAGCATTTT	CASSQDRGRDQPQHF